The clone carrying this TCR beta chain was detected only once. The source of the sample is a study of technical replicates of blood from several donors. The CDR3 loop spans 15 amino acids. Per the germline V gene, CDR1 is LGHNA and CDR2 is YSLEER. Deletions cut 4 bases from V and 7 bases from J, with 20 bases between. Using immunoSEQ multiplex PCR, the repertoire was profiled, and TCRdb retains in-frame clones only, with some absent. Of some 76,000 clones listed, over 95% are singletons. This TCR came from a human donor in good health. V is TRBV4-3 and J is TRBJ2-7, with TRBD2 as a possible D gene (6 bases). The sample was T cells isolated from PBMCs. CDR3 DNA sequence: TGCGCCAGCAGCCCTGGGATTGGGGGGACTGGAGAGCAGTACTTC. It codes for CASSPGIGGTGEQYF.